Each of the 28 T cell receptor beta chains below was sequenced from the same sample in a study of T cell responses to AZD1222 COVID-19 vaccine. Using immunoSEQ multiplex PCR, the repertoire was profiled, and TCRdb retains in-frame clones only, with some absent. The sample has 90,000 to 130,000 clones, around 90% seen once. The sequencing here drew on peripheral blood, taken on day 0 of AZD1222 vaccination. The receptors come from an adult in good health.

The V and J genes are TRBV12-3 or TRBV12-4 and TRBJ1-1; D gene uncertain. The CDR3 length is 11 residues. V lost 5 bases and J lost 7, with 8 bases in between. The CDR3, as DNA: TGTGCCAGCAGTGTGGTGGGTGAAGCTTTCTTT. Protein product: CASSVVGEAFF.

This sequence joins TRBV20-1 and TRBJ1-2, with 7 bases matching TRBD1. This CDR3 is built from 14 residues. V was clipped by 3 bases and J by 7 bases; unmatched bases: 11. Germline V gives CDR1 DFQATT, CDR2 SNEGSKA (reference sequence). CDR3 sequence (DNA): TGCAGTGCTAGTGCCCAAGGGGGCTCTATTGGCTACACCTTC. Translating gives CSASAQGGSIGYTF.

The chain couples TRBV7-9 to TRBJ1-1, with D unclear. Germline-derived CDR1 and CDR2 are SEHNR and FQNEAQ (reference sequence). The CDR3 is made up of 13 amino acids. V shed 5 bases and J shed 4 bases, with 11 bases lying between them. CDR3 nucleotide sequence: TGTGCCAGCAGCGAAATCATCGGCACTGAAGCTTTCTTT. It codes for CASSEIIGTEAFF.

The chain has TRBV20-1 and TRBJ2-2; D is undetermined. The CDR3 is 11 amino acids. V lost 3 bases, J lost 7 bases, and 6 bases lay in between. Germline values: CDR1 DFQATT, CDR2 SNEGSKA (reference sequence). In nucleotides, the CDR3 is TGCAGTGCTAGTAGAGGCGGGGAGCTGTTTTTT. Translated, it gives CSASRGGELFF.

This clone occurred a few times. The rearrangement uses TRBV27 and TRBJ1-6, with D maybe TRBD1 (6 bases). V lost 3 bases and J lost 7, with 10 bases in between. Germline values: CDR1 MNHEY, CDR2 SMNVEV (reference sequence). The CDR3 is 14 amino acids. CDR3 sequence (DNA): TGTGCCAGCAGTTTTAGGGGGTGGAATTCACCCCTCCACTTT. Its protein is CASSFRGWNSPLHF.

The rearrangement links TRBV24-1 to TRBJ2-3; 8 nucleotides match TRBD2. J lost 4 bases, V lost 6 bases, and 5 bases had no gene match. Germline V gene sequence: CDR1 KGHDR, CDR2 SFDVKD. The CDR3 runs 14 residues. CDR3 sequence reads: CATSTGGPADTQYF. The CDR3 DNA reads TGTGCCACCAGTACGGGGGGGCCTGCAGATACGCAGTATTTT.

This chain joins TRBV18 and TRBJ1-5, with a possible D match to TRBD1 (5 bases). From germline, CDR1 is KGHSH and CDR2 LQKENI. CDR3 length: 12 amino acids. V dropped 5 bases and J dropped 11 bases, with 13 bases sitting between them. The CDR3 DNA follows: TGTGCCAGCTCAGTTACGGGGGAGGCCCAGCATTTT. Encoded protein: CASSVTGEAQHF.

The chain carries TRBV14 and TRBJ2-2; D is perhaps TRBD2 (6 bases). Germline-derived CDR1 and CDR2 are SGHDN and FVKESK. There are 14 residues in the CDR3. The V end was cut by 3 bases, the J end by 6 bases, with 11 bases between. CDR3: CASSHGGVAGELFF. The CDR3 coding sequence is TGTGCCAGCAGCCACGGAGGGGTTGCCGGGGAGCTGTTTTTT.

The CDR3 here is CAGQIGPTYNEQFF. The CDR3 DNA reads TGTGCCGGCCAGATAGGGCCTACCTACAATGAGCAGTTCTTC. The chain is built from TRBV5-6 and TRBJ2-1; D call uncertain. V was trimmed by 10 bases and J by 2 bases, leaving 16 bases between them. CDR3 length: 14 amino acids. Germline V gives CDR1 SGHDT, CDR2 YYEEEE.

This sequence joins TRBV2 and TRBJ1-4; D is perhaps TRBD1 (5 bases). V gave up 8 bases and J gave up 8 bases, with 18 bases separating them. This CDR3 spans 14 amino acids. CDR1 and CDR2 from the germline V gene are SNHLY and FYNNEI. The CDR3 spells CASQRDGGREKLFF. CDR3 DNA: TGTGCCAGCCAGCGCGACGGGGGTCGAGAAAAACTGTTTTTT.

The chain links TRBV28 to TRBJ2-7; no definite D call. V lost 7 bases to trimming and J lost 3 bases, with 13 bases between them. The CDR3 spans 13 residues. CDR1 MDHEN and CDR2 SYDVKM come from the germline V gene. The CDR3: CASNTRHYYEQYF. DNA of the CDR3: TGTGCCAGCAACACAAGACACTACTACGAGCAGTACTTC.

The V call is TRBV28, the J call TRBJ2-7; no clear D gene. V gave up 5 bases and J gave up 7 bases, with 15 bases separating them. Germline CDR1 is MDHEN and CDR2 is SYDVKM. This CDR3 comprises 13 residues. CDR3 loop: CASSPAPPTEQYF. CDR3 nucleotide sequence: TGTGCCAGCAGTCCGGCCCCTCCTACGGAGCAGTACTTC.

Written as DNA, the CDR3 is TGTGCCAGCAGCAAAGTGAATTTGAACTCCTTAGGCACAGATACGCAGTATTTT. Its protein product is CASSKVNLNSLGTDTQYF. The chain is built from TRBV21-1 and TRBJ2-3; the tabulated D call, TRBD2, remains unverified against the DNA. TRBV21-1 is recorded as a pseudogene. The CDR3 covers 18 residues.

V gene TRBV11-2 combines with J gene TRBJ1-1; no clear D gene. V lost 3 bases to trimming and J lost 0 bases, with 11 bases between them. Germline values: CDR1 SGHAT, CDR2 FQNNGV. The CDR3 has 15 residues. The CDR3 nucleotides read TGTGCCAGCAGCTTTCATCAGGCATTGAACACTGAAGCTTTCTTT. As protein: CASSFHQALNTEAFF. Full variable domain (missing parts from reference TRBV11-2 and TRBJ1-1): EAGVAQSPRYKIIEKRQSVAFWCNPISGHATLYWYQQILGQGPKLLIQFQNNGVVDDSQLPKDRFSAERLKGVDSTLKIQPAKLEDSAVYLCASSFHQALNTEAFFGQGTRLTVV.

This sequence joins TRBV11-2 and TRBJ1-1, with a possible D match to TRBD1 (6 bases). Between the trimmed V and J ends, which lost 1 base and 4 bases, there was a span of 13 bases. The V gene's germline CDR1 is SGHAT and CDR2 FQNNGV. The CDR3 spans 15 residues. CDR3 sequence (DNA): TGTGCCAGCAGCTTAGTTACAGGGTATCGCACTGAAGCTTTCTTT. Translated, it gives CASSLVTGYRTEAFF.

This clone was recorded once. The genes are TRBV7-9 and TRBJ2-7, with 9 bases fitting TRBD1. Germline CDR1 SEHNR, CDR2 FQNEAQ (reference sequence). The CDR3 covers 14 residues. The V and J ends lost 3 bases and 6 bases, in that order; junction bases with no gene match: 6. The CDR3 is CASSLAGTGSEQYF. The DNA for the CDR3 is TGTGCCAGCAGCTTGGCCGGGACAGGGAGCGAGCAGTACTTC. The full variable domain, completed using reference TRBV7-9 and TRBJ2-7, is DTGVSQNPRHKITKRGQNVTFRCDPISEHNRLYWYRQTLGQGPEFLTYFQNEAQLEKSRLLSDRFSAERPKGSFSTLEIQRTEQGDSAMYLCASSLAGTGSEQYFGPGTRLTVT.

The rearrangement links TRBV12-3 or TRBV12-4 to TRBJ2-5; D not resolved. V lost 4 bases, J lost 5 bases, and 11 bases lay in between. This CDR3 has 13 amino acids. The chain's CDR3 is CASSSGVVETQYF. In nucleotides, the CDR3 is TGTGCCAGCAGTTCTGGGGTAGTGGAGACCCAGTACTTC.

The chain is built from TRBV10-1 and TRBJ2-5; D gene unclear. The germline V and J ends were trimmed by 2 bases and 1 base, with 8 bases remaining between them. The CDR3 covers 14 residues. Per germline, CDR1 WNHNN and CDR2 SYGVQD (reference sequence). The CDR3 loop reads CASSEGGRQETQYF. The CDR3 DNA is TGCGCCAGCAGTGAGGGCGGACGCCAAGAGACCCAGTACTTC.

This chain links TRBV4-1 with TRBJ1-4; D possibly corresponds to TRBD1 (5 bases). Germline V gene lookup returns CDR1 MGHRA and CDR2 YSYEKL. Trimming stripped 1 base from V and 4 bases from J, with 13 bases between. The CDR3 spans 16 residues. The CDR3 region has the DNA TGCGCCAGCAGCCAAGGGTCGGGGCAGCTTAATGAAAAACTGTTTTTT. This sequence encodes CASSQGSGQLNEKLFF.

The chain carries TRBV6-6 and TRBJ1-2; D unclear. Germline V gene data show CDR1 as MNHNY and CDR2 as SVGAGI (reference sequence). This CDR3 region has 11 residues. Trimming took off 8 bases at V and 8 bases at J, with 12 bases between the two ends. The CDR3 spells CASGRTTGYTF. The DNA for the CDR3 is TGTGCCAGCGGGCGGACGACAGGCTACACCTTC.

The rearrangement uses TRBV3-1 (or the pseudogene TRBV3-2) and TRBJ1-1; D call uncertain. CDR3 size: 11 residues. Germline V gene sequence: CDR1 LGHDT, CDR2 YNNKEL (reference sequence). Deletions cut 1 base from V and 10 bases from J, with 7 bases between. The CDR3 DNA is TGTGCCAGCAGCCAAGGGTTGGGAGCTTTCTTT. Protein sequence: CASSQGLGAFF.

CDR3 coding DNA: TGTGCCACCTCAGAAGAGGGGCGCAATCAGCCCCAGCATTTT. Encoded protein: CATSEEGRNQPQHF. The chain is built from TRBV24-1 and TRBJ1-5, with D possibly TRBD1 on 5 matching bases. V lost 9 bases and J lost 2, with 13 bases in between. CDR1 KGHDR and CDR2 SFDVKD come from the germline V gene. The CDR3 length is 14 residues.

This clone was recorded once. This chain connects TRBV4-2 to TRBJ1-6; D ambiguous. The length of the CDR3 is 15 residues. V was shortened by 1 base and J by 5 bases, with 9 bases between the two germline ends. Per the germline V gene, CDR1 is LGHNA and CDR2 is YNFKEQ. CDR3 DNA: TGTGCCAGCAGCCAAGGTATGGAGAATAATTCACCCCTCCACTTT. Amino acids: CASSQGMENNSPLHF.

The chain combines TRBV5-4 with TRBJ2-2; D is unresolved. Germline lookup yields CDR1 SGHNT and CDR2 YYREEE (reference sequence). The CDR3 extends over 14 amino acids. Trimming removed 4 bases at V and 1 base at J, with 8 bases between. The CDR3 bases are TGTGCCAGCAGCGAGCCCCTGAACACCGGGGAGCTGTTTTTT. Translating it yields CASSEPLNTGELFF.

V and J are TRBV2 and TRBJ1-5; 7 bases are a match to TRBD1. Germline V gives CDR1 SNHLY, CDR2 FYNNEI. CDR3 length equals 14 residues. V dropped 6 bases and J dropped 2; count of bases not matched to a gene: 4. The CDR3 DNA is TGTGCCAGCAGCGGACAGGCTCGCAATCAGCCCCAGCATTTT. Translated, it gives CASSGQARNQPQHF.

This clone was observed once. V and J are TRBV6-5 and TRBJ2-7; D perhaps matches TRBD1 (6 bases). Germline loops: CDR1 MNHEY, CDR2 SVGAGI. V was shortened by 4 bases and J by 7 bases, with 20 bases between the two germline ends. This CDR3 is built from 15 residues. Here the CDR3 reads CASSSRDTQHGEQYF. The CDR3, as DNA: TGTGCCAGCAGTTCCCGGGACACACAACACGGGGAGCAGTACTTC.

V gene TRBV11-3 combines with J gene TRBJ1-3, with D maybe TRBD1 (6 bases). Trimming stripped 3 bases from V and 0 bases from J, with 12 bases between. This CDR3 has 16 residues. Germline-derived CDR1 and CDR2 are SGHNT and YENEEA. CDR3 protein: CASSLIGGASGNTIYF. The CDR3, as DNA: TGTGCCAGCAGCTTGATCGGGGGGGCCTCTGGAAACACCATATATTTT.

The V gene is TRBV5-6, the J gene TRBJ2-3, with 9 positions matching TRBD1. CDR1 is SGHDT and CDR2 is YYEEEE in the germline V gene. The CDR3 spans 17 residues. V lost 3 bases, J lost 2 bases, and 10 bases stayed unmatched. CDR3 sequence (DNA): TGTGCCAGCAGCTCTAATAGGGGACAGGGAGTCACAGATACGCAGTATTTT. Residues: CASSSNRGQGVTDTQYF.